The T cell receptor (beta chain) under discussion was sequenced for a study of blood T cell repertoires in COVID-19. About the research overall: Acute-phase and convalescent COVID-19 samples originated in the United States, Italy and Spain. Sources were T cells, B-cell-depleted T cells, or PBMCs; the material itself was cDNA or gDNA.

Assay: immunoSEQ multiplex PCR; the TCRdb copy retains only in-frame clones and omits some. The table has around 280,000 clones, roughly 89% seen once; the top ten hold approximately 6%. With 3 bases clipped from V and 2 bases from J, the junction kept 2 bases outside the gene matches. The CDR3 has 16 amino acids. Germline CDR1 and CDR2: SGHTA and FQGNSA. The clonotype originates from a woman aged 40 to 50 who had recovered from COVID-19. Source material: PBMCs or T cells enriched from blood (not recorded which). The chain employs TRBV7-2 and TRBJ2-2; 11 bases agree with TRBD2. CDR3 sequence: CASSFTSGSNTGELFF. The CDR3 coding sequence is TGTGCCAGCAGCTTTACTAGCGGGAGTAACACCGGGGAGCTGTTTTTT.